This T cell receptor beta chain is from a study of shared clonotypes between healthy human individuals. Study results and caveats: Around 5% of naive CD4 clonotypes were common to a handful of donors. In the sorted subsets, rarefaction showed sequencing was incomplete despite large depth.

How the authors handled the data: Owing to the provision of junction-only sequences devoid of quality scores by immunoSEQ, filtering differed. Profiled with immunoSEQ multiplex PCR; TCRdb holds only in-frame clones, not every one. V and J calls and clone size are copied from that table; D and trimming were computed from the DNA. The sample lists around 200,000 clones; approximately 62% were seen once. The V gene's germline CDR1 is SGHNT and CDR2 YYREEE (reference sequence). This CDR3 is built from 16 residues. With 4 bases clipped from V and 5 bases from J, the junction kept 12 bases outside the gene matches. About this clone itself: Its antigen remains unknown.

This TCR derives from a man aged 25 to 40 in good health. The chain is built from TRBV5-4 and TRBJ1-2; TRBD1 matches 9 bases. Material: memory CD4+ T cells sorted from blood. Subset here: CD45RA-negative fraction. CDR3 DNA sequence: TGTGCCAGCAGCCGAAACCCGGGACAGGGTCCATATGGCTACACCTTC. Protein: CASSRNPGQGPYGYTF.